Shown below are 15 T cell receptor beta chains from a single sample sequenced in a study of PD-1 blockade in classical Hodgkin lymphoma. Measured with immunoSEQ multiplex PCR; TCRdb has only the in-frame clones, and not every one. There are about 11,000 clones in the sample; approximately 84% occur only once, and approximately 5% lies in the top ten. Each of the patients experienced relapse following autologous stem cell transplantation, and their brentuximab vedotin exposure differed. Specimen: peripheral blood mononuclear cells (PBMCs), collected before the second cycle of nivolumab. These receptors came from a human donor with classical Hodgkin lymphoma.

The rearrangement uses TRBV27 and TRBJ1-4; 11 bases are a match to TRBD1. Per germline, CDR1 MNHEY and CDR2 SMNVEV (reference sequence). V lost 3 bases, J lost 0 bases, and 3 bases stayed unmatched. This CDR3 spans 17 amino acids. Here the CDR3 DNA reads TGTGCCAGCAGTTTGGGGGGACAGGGGGCAACTAATGAAAAACTGTTTTTT. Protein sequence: CASSLGGQGATNEKLFF.

CDR3 DNA sequence: TGCGCCAGCAGTGGAGGGAGCTATAATTCACCCCTCCACTTT. Its translation: CASSGGSYNSPLHF. The gene calls are TRBV10-1 and TRBJ1-6; D gene ambiguous. This CDR3 is 14 amino acids long. The V end lost 4 bases, the J end lost 3 bases, and 7 bases lay between the germline ends. The V gene's germline CDR1 is WNHNN and CDR2 SYGVQD (reference sequence).

The CDR3 sequence is CAWSEGIGTYEQYF. CDR3 coding DNA: TGTGCCTGGAGCGAAGGGATCGGAACCTACGAGCAGTACTTC. The chain combines TRBV30 with TRBJ2-7; D unresolved. Germline assignment: CDR1 GTSNPN and CDR2 SVGIG (reference sequence). This CDR3 comprises 14 residues. V dropped 3 bases and J dropped 2 bases, with 14 bases sitting between them.

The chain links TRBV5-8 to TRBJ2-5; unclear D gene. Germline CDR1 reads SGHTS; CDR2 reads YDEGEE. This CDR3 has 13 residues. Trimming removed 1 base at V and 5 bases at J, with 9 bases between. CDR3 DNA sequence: TGTGCCAGCAGCTTGCGAGGTCGGGAGACCCAGTACTTC. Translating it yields CASSLRGRETQYF.

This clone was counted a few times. The CDR3 loop reads CASSLVGGTQYF. Written as DNA, the CDR3 is TGTGCCAGCAGCTTAGTAGGGGGTACGCAGTATTTT. This chain joins TRBV7-9 and TRBJ2-3; possibly TRBD1 for D (6 bases). Germline V gene data show CDR1 as SEHNR and CDR2 as FQNEAQ (reference sequence). The length of the CDR3 is 12 residues. Trimming cost V 1 base and J 8 bases, with 7 bases left between them.

The CDR3 DNA follows: TGTGCCAGCAGCCCTAACAGGGGAAACGAAAAACTGTTTTTT. Amino acids: CASSPNRGNEKLFF. V gene TRBV7-7 combines with J gene TRBJ1-4; 7 positions agree with TRBD1. Trimming removed 5 bases from V and 8 bases from J; junction bases left unmatched: 8. This CDR3 is built from 14 residues. CDR1 and CDR2 from the germline V gene are SSHAT and FNYEAQ (reference sequence).

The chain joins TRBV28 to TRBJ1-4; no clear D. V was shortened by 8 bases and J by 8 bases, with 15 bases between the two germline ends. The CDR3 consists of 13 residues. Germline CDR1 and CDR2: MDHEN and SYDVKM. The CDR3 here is CASRGGLLEKLFF. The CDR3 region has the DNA TGTGCCAGCCGAGGAGGGCTTCTCGAAAAACTGTTTTTT.

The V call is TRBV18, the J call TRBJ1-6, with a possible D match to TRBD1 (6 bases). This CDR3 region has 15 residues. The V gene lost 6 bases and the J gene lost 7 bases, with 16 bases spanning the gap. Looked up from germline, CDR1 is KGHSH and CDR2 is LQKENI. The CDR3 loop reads CASSLSGAINSPLHF. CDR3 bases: TGTGCCAGCTCCCTCTCAGGGGCGATAAATTCACCCCTCCACTTT.

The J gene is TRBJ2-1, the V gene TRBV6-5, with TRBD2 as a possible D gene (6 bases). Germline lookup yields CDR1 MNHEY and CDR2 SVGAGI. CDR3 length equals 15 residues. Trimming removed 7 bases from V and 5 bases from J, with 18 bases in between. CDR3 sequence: CASIERPGGDNEQFF. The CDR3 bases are TGTGCCAGCATAGAGAGGCCGGGCGGGGACAATGAGCAGTTCTTC.

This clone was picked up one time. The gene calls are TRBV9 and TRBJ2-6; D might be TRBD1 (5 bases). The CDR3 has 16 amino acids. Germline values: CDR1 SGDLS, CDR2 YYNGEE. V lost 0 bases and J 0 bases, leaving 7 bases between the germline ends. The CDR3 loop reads CASSVETGSGANVLTF. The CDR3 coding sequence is TGTGCCAGCAGCGTAGAAACAGGCTCTGGGGCCAACGTCCTGACTTTC. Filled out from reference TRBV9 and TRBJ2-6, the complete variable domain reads DSGVTQTPKHLITATGQRVTLRCSPRSGDLSVYWYQQSLDQGLQFLIQYYNGEERAKGNILERFSAQQFPDLHSELNLSSLELGDSALYFCASSVETGSGANVLTFGAGSRLTVL.

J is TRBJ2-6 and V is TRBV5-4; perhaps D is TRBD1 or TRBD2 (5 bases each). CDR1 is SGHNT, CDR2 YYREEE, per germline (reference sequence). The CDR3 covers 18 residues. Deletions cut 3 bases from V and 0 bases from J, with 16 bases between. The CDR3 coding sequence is TGTGCCAGCAGCTCTCTGGGACCGTTGAGCTCTGGGGCCAACGTCCTGACTTTC. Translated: CASSSLGPLSSGANVLTF.

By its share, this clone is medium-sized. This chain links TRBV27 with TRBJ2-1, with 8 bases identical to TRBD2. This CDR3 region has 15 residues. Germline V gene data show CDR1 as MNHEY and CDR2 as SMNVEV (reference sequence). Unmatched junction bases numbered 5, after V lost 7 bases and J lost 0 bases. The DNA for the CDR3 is TGTGCCAGCACCTACGGGGGGGTCTCCTACAATGAGCAGTTCTTC. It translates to CASTYGGVSYNEQFF.

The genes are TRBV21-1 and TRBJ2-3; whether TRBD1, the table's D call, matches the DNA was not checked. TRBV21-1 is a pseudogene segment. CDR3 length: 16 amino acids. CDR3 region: CASSKSCRDRTDTQYF. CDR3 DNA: TGTGCCAGCAGCAAAAGCTGCAGGGATCGAACAGATACGCAGTATTTT.

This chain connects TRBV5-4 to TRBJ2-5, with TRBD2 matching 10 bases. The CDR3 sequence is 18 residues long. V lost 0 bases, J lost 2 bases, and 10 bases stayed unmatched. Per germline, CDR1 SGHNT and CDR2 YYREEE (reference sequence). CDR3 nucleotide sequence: TGTGCCAGCAGCTTGGGAGCGGGAGGGCCATCAGGGCAAGAGACCCAGTACTTC. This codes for CASSLGAGGPSGQETQYF.

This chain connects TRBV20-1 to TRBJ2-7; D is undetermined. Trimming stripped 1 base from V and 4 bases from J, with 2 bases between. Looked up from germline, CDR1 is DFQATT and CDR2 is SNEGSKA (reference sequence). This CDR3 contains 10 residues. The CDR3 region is CSARGYEQYF. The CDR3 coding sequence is TGCAGTGCTAGAGGGTACGAGCAGTACTTC.